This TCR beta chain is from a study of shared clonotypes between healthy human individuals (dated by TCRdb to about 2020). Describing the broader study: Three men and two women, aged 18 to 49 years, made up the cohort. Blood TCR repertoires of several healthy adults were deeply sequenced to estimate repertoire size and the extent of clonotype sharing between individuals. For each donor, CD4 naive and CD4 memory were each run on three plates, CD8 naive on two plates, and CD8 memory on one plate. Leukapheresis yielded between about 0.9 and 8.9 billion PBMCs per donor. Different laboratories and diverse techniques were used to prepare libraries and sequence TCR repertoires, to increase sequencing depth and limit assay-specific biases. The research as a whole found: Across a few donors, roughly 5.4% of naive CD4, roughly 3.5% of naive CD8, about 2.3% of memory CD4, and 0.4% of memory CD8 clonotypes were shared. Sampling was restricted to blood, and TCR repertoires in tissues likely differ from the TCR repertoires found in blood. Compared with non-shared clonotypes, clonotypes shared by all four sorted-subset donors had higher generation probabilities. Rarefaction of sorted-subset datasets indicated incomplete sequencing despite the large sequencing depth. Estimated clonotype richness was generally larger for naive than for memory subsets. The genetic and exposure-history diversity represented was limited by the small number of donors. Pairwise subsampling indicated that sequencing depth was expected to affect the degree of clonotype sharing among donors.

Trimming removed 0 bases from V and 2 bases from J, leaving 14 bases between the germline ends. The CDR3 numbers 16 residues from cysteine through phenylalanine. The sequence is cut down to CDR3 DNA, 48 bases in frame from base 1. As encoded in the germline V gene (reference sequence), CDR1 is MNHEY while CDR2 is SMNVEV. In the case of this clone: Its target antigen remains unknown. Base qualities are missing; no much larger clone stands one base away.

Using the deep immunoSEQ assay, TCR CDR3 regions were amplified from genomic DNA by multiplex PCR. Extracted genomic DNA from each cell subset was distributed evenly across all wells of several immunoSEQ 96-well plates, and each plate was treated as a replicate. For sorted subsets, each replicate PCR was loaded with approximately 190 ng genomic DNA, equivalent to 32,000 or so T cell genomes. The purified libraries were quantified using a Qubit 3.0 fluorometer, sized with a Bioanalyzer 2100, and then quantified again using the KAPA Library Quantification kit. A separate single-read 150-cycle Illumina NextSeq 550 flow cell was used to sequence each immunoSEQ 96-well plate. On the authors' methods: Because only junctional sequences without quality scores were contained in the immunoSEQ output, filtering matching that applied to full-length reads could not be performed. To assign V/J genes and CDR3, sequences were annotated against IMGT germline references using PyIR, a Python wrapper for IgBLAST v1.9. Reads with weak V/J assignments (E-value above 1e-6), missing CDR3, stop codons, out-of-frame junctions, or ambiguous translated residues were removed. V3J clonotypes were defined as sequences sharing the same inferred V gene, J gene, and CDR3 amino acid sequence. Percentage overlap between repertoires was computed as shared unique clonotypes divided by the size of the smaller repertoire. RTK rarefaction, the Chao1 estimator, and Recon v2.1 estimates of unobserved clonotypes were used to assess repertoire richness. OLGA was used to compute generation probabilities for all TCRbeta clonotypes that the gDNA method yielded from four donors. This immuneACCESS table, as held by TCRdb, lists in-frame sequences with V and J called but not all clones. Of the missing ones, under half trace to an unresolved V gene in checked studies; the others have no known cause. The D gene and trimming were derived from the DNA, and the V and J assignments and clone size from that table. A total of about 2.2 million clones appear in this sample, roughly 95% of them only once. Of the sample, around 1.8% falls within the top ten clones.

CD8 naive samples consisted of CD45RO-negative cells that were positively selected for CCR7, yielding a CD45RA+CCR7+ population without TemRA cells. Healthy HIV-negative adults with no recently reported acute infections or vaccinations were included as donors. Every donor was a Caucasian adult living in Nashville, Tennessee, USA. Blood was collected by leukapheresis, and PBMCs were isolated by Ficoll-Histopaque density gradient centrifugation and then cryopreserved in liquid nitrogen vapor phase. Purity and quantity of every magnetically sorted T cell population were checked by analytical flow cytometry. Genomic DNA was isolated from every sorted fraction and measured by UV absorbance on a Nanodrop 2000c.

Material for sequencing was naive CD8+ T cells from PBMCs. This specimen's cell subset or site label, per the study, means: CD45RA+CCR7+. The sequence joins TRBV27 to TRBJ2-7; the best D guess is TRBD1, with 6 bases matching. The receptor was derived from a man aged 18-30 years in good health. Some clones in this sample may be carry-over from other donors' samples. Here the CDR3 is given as CASSLSWGHRTYEQYF. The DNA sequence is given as TGTGCCAGCAGTTTATCGTGGGGACACCGCACCTACGAGCAGTACTTC.